This T cell receptor beta chain originates from a study of a mutant IDH1 vaccine in newly diagnosed glioma. About the research overall: Patients were given eight vaccinations, scheduled in weeks 1, 3, 5, 7, 11, 15, 19 and 23. Prior therapy was radiotherapy, temozolomide, or both; most received both. Study conclusions and caveats: Top-clonotype changes in peripheral T cells seemed unrelated to pseudoprogression.

Time point given: week 5, during vaccination. With topical imiquimod, each dose of the vaccine consisted of 300 ug of mutant IDH1 20-mer peptide. Here immunoSEQ multiplex PCR was the method, and the copy in TCRdb shows in-frame clones only, minus some. The table records 50,000 to 65,000 clones, around 81% of them present only once. As concerns this clone: Its antigen is undetermined.

Germline CDR1 reads SEHNR; CDR2 reads FQNEAQ (reference sequence). Trimming cost V 3 bases and J 5 bases; bases outside gene matches: 11. This CDR3 comprises 17 residues. The material sequenced was PBMCs, taken from a glioma patient whose treatment included an IDH1 peptide vaccine. The V and J genes are TRBV7-9 and TRBJ2-1, with 9 positions matching TRBD2. The clonotype was recovered from a man aged 30-40 years with glioma. The CDR3 is CASSFPGTSSINNEQFF. CDR3 coding DNA: TGTGCCAGCAGCTTTCCTGGGACTAGCTCGATTAACAATGAGCAGTTCTTC.